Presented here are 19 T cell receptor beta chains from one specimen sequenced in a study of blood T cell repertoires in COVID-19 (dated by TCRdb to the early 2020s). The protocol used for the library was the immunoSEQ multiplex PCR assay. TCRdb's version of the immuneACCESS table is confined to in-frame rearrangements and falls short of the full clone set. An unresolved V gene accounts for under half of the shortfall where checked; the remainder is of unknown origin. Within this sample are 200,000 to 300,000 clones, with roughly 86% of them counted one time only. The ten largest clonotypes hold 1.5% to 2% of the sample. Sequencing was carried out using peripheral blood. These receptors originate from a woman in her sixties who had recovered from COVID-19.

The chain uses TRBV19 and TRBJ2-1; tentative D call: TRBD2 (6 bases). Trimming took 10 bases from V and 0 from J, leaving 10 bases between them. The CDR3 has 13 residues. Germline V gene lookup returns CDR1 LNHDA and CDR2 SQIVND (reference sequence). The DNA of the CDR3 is TGTGCCACTGGGACTTCCTCCTACAATGAGCAGTTCTTC. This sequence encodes CATGTSSYNEQFF.

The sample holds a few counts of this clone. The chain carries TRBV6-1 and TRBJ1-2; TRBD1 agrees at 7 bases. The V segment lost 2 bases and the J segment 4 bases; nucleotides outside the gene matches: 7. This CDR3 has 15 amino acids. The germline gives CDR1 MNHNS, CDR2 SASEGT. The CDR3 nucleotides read TGTGCCAGCAGTGAACGGGACAGCTCTTTCTATGGCTACACCTTC. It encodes CASSERDSSFYGYTF.

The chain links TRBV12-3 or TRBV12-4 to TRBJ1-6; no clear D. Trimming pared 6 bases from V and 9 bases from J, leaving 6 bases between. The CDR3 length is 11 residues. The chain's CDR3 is CASSQISPLHF. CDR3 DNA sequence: TGTGCCAGCAGCCAAATTTCACCCCTCCACTTT.

As DNA, the CDR3 is TGCGCCAGCAGCTTTACAGGGACCGCTAACTATGGCTACACCTTC. This translates into CASSFTGTANYGYTF. The chain recombines TRBV5-1 with TRBJ1-2; the D gene is possibly TRBD1 (6 bases). Germline V gene lookup returns CDR1 SGHRS and CDR2 YFSETQ. The CDR3 has 15 residues. V was pared by 2 bases and J by 0 bases, with 11 bases between.

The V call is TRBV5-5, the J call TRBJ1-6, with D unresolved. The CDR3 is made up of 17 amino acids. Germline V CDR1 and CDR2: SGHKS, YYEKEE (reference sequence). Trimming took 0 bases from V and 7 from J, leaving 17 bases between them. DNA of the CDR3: TGTGCCAGCAGCTTGGAAGGTTCGGGTCCGGGGAATTCACCCCTCCACTTT. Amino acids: CASSLEGSGPGNSPLHF. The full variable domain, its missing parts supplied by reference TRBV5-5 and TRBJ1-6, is DAGVTQSPTHLIKTRGQQVTLRCSPISGHKSVSWYQQVLGQGPQFIFQYYEKEERGRGNFPDRFSARQFPNYSSELNVNALLLGDSALYLCASSLEGSGPGNSPLHFGNGTRLTVT.

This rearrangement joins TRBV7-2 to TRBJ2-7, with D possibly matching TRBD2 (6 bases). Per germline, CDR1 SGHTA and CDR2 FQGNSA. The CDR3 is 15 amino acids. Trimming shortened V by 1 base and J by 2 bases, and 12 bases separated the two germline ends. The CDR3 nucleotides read TGTGCCAGCAGCTTAGAAACCGCGGGGACCTACGAGCAGTACTTC. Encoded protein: CASSLETAGTYEQYF.

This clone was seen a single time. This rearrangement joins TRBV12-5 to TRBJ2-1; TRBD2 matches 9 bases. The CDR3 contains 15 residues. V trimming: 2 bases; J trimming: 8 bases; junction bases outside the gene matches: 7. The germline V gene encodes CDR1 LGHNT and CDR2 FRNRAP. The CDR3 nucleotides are TGTGCTAGTGGTTTGTATAGCGGGGGTATCCATGAGCAGTTCTTC. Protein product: CASGLYSGGIHEQFF.

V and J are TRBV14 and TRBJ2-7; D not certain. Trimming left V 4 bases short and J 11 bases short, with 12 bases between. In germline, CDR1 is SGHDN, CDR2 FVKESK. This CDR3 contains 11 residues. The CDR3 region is CASSLGDSKYF. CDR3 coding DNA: TGTGCCAGCAGCCTCGGAGACTCGAAGTACTTC.

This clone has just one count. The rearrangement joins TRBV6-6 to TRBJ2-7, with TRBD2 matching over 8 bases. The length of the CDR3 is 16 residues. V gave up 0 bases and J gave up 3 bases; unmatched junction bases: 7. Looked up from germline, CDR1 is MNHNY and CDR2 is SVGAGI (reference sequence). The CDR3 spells CASSYSRGGLLYEQYF. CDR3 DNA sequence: TGTGCCAGCAGTTACTCCCGGGGGGGTCTTCTCTACGAGCAGTACTTC.

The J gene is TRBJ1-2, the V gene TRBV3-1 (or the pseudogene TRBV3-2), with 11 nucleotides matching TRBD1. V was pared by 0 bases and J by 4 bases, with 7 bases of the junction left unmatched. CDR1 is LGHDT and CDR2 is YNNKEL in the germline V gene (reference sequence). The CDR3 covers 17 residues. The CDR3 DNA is TGTGCCAGCAGCCAAGATCTTGGGACAGGGGGGGGCTATGGCTACACCTTC. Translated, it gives CASSQDLGTGGGYGYTF.

The CDR3, as DNA: TGTGCCAGCAGCCCATGGACTAGCGGATACACAGATACGCAGTATTTT. This gives the protein CASSPWTSGYTDTQYF. V and J are TRBV4-2 and TRBJ2-3; 10 bases line up with TRBD2. This CDR3 contains 16 residues. The V gene end was trimmed by 4 bases and the J gene end by 2 bases; junction bases not matched to a gene: 6. Per germline, CDR1 LGHNA and CDR2 YNFKEQ.

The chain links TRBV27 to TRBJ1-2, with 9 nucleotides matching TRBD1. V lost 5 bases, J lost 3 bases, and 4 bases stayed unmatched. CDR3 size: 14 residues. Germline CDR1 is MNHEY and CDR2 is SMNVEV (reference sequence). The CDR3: CASSLDRGDYGYTF. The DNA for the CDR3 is TGTGCCAGCAGTCTGGACAGGGGAGACTATGGCTACACCTTC.

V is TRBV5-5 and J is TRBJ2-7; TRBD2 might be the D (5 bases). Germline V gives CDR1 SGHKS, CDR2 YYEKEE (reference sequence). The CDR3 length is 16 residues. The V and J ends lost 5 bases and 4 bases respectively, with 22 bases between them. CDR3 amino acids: CASSPGRDTGFYEQYF. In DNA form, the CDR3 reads TGTGCCAGCAGTCCCGGCCGAGACACGGGATTTTACGAGCAGTACTTC. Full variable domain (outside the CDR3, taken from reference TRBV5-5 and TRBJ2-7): DAGVTQSPTHLIKTRGQQVTLRCSPISGHKSVSWYQQVLGQGPQFIFQYYEKEERGRGNFPDRFSARQFPNYSSELNVNALLLGDSALYLCASSPGRDTGFYEQYFGPGTRLTVT.

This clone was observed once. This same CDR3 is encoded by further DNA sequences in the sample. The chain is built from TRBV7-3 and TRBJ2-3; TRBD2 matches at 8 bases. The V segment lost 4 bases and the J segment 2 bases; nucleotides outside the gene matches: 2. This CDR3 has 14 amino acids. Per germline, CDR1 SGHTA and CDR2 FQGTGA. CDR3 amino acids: CASSSGLATDTQYF. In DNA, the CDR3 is TGTGCCAGCAGCTCAGGACTAGCCACAGATACGCAGTATTTT.

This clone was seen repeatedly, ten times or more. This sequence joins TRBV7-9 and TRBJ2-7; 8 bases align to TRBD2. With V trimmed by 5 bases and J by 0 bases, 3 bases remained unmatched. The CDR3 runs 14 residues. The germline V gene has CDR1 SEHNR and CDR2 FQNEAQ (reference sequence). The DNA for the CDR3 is TGTGCCAGCAGCGCCGGACTAGCCTCCTACGAGCAGTACTTC. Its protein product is CASSAGLASYEQYF.

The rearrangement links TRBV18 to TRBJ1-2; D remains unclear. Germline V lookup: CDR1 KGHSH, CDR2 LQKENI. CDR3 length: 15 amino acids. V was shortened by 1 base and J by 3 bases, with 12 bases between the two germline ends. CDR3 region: CASSPRPESDYGYTF. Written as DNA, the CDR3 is TGTGCCAGCTCACCACGGCCGGAAAGCGACTATGGCTACACCTTC.

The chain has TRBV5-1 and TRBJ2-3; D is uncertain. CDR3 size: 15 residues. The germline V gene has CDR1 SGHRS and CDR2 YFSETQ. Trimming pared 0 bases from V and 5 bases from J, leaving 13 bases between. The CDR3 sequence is CASSLGQADGDTQYF. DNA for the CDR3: TGCGCCAGCAGCTTGGGGCAGGCCGACGGAGATACGCAGTATTTT.

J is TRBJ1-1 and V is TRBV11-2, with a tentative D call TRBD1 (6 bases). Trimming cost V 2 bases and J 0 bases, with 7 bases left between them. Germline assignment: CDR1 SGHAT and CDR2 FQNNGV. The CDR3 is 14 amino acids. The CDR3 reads CASSLRGMNTEAFF. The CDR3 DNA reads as TGTGCCAGCAGCTTAAGGGGGATGAACACTGAAGCTTTCTTT.

DNA for the CDR3: TGTGCCAGCAGCGTAGGGGGGACAGGGGTAGCTCAGCCCCAGCATTTT. This gives the protein CASSVGGTGVAQPQHF. V is TRBV9 and J is TRBJ1-5; the match to TRBD1 covers 10 bases. The CDR3 consists of 16 residues. In germline, CDR1 is SGDLS, CDR2 YYNGEE. With 0 bases clipped from V and 6 bases from J, the junction kept 6 bases outside the gene matches.